The rows below give T cell receptor beta chains drawn from one sample of a study of shared clonotypes between healthy human individuals. Data came from immunoSEQ multiplex PCR; TCRdb stores just in-frame clones and leaves some out. The repertoire holds about 2.4 million clones, with around nine tenths as singletons. Sequencing was carried out using naive CD4+ T cells sorted from blood. These receptors all come from a man younger than 35 in good health. Each CDR3 is given with its conserved first and last residue. The order of the fields is D gene, CDR3 length, V gene, clone size, J gene, CDR3 protein, CDR3 DNA. D genes are given only for firm matches. Clone size appears in some rows only: once, few, many, or a class for an expanded clone.

TRBD1,16,TRBV6-5,.,TRBJ1-6,CASSYGTGGVGSPLHF,TGTGCCAGCAGTTACGGGACAGGGGGCGTGGGATCACCCCTCCACTTT
.,13,TRBV6-5,.,TRBJ2-7,CASSYSRDYEQYF,TGTGCCAGCAGTTACTCCAGAGATTACGAGCAGTACTTC
.,13,TRBV29-1,.,TRBJ2-7,CSGGTGLSYEQYF,TGCAGCGGGGGAACGGGCCTCTCCTACGAGCAGTACTTC
.,15,TRBV28,.,TRBJ1-6,CASTRRQLHNSPLHF,TGTGCCAGCACAAGGAGGCAGCTCCATAATTCACCCCTCCACTTT
TRBD2,15,TRBV10-3,few,TRBJ2-5,CAISESLAGEETQYF,TGTGCCATCAGTGAGTCGCTAGCGGGGGAAGAGACCCAGTACTTC
.,13,TRBV6-5,.,TRBJ1-5,CASRRQQNQPQHF,TGTGCCAGCAGGCGACAGCAAAATCAGCCCCAGCATTTT
.,14,TRBV5-4,.,TRBJ1-2,CASSFMSGNYGYTF,TGTGCCAGCAGCTTTATGTCAGGGAATTATGGCTACACCTTC
.,14,TRBV5-1,.,TRBJ2-2,CASSLVGAAGELFF,TGCGCCAGCAGCTTGGTGGGCGCCGCCGGGGAGCTGTTTTTT
TRBD1,14,TRBV10-3,.,TRBJ1-4,CATATGSTNEKLFF,TGTGCCACCGCGACAGGGTCAACTAATGAAAAACTGTTTTTT
TRBD1,15,TRBV2,.,TRBJ1-2,CASSLTGTGDYGYTF,TGTGCCAGCAGTCTCACGGGGACAGGGGACTATGGCTACACCTTC
.,17,TRBV9,.,TRBJ1-4,CASSARTGLGTNEKLFF,TGTGCCAGCAGCGCCCGTACAGGGCTGGGAACTAATGAAAAACTGTTTTTT
TRBD1,14,TRBV15,.,TRBJ1-3,CATSRRDRGNTIYF,TGTGCCACCAGCAGACGGGACAGGGGGAACACCATATATTTT
TRBD1,15,TRBV6-5,.,TRBJ1-2,CASSYQAGQGSGYTF,TGTGCCAGCAGTTACCAGGCGGGACAGGGGTCGGGCTACACCTTC
.,13,TRBV5-1,once,TRBJ2-1,CASSLAPDNEQFF,TGCGCCAGCAGCTTGGCCCCAGACAATGAGCAGTTCTTC
.,14,TRBV5-1,.,TRBJ2-2,CASSDDYPYGELFF,TGCGCCAGCAGCGATGACTACCCTTACGGGGAGCTGTTTTTT
.,15,TRBV30,.,TRBJ2-4,CAWSVQGLAKNIQYF,TGTGCCTGGAGTGTGCAGGGACTAGCCAAAAACATTCAGTACTTC
TRBD2,14,TRBV6-5,.,TRBJ2-3,CASSLAGGTDTQYF,TGTGCCAGCAGTTTAGCGGGAGGCACCGATACGCAGTATTTT
TRBD1,15,TRBV25-1,once,TRBJ2-7,CASSDTGQRVYEQYF,TGTGCCAGCAGTGACACGGGACAGAGAGTCTACGAGCAGTACTTC
.,14,TRBV18,.,TRBJ1-2,CASSPPTGPYGYTF,TGTGCCAGCTCACCACCAACAGGTCCCTATGGCTACACCTTC
.,15,TRBV6-6,once,TRBJ2-5,CASTRGQAGVETQYF,TGTGCCAGCACCAGGGGACAGGCGGGGGTAGAGACCCAGTACTTC
.,14,TRBV2,.,TRBJ1-3,CASSGQVTGNTIYF,TGTGCCAGCAGTGGACAGGTGACTGGAAACACCATATATTTT
TRBD1,12,TRBV30,.,TRBJ2-1,CAWFDRGSGQFF,TGTGCCTGGTTTGACAGGGGATCCGGGCAGTTCTTC
TRBD2,15,TRBV19,.,TRBJ2-5,CASSPLAGGQETQYF,TGTGCCAGTAGCCCACTAGCGGGGGGGCAAGAGACCCAGTACTTC
.,18,TRBV23-1,.,TRBJ2-7,CASSQWASGPRITYEQYF,TGCGCCAGCAGTCAATGGGCCAGTGGACCCCGCATTACCTACGAGCAGTACTTC
.,13,TRBV29-1,.,TRBJ2-5,CSVRDTQKETQYF,TGCAGCGTGCGGGACACACAAAAAGAGACCCAGTACTTC
.,16,TRBV5-4,.,TRBJ2-2,CASSLARQANTGELFF,TGTGCCAGCAGCTTGGCCCGACAGGCGAACACCGGGGAGCTGTTTTTT
.,15,TRBV19,.,TRBJ1-5,CASSISLPLDQPQHF,TGTGCCAGTAGTATTTCTTTGCCTCTCGACCAGCCCCAGCATTTT
.,14,TRBV15,.,TRBJ2-3,CATSGLASTDTQYF,TGTGCCACCAGCGGGCTAGCGAGCACAGATACGCAGTATTTT
.,14,TRBV5-1,.,TRBJ2-5,CASSDHDSTETQYF,TGCGCCAGCAGCGACCACGATTCTACAGAGACCCAGTACTTC
TRBD2,15,TRBV18,.,TRBJ2-5,CASSPGAGGPETQYF,TGTGCCAGCTCACCGGGAGCGGGGGGGCCGGAGACCCAGTACTTC
.,13,TRBV28,.,TRBJ1-1,CASSLHVVTEAFF,TGTGCCAGCAGTTTACACGTTGTGACTGAAGCTTTCTTT
.,15,TRBV5-1,.,TRBJ2-3,CASSEGPTSTDTQYF,TGCGCCAGCAGCGAGGGACCGACTAGCACAGATACGCAGTATTTT
.,15,TRBV12-5,.,TRBJ1-5,CASGRTGSGNQPQHF,TGTGCTAGTGGTAGAACAGGGTCGGGCAATCAGCCCCAGCATTTT
.,16,TRBV5-1,once,TRBJ1-3,CASSLAVGLAGNTIYF,TGCGCCAGCAGCTTGGCTGTGGGTTTGGCTGGAAACACCATATATTTT
.,15,TRBV5-4,.,TRBJ2-5,CASSAGGGNSRDQYF,TGTGCCAGCAGCGCTGGAGGGGGGAACTCCCGAGACCAGTACTTC
TRBD2,16,TRBV2,once,TRBJ2-2,CASTQGWGRAGGELFF,TGTGCCAGCACCCAAGGGTGGGGGAGGGCCGGCGGGGAGCTGTTTTTT
TRBD1,13,TRBV9,.,TRBJ1-2,CASSEQGAWGYTF,TGTGCCAGCAGCGAACAGGGGGCCTGGGGCTACACCTTC
TRBD2,13,TRBV29-1,.,TRBJ2-3,CSVVPQAGEAQYF,TGCAGCGTTGTTCCCCAAGCGGGAGAGGCGCAGTATTTT
TRBD1,12,TRBV30,.,TRBJ2-1,CACATGGGEQFF,TGTGCCTGCGCGACAGGGGGGGGTGAGCAGTTCTTC